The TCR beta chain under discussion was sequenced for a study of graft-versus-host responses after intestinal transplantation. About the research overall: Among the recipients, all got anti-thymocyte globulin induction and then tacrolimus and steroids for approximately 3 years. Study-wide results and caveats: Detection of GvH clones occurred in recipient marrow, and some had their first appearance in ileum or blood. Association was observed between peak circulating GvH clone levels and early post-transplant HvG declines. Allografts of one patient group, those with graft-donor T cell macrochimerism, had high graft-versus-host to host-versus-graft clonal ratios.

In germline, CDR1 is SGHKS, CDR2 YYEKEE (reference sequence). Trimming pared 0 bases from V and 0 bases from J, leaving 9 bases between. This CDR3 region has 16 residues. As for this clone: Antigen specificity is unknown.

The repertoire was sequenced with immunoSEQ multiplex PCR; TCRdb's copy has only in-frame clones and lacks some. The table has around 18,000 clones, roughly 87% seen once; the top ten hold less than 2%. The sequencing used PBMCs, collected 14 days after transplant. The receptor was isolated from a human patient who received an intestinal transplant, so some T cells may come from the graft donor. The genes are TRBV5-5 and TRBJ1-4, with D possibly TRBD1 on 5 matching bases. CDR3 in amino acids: CASSLALGPTNEKLFF. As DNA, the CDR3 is TGTGCCAGCAGCTTGGCCCTGGGGCCAACTAATGAAAAACTGTTTTTT.